This T cell receptor (beta chain) was obtained from a study of cytomegalovirus exposure and HLA in healthy donors. Whole-study context: There were 350 to 450 genotyped donors. Of these, roughly 80% fell in the genetic ancestry cluster associated with self-reported Caucasian donors.

This CDR3 is 14 amino acids long. In germline, CDR1 is MDHEN, CDR2 SYDVKM. The V segment lost 6 bases and the J segment 8 bases; nucleotides outside the gene matches: 7. This clone was picked up a small number of times. Its antigen is not identified. Points from the study as a whole: V- and J-gene trimming of TCR beta was linked (in a later analysis) to a missense DCLRE1C variant. The authors assumed roughly uniform sequencing depth across donors for presence/absence analyses. TCR association rates varied by HLA locus in a later analysis, with DRB1 highest and HLA-C lowest.

PCR amplification relied on 60 Vbeta primers (plus 13 Jbeta primers). The table came from immunoSEQ multiplex PCR; TCRdb's copy has only in-frame clones and leaves some out. The sample includes around 160,000 clones, roughly 65% of them seen just once. The source is a man aged 18 to 29 in good health and CMV-seropositive. Sample: PBMCs. This chain uses TRBV28 with TRBJ1-6, with 7 bases aligning to TRBD1. CDR3 nucleotides: TGTGCCAGCAGCTTGACAGGGAGACATTCACCCCTCCACTTT. Its translation: CASSLTGRHSPLHF.